A single sample gave rise to the 15 T cell receptor beta chains below, sequenced in a study of radiation and T cells in renal cell carcinoma. Clones were read by immunoSEQ multiplex PCR, and TCRdb kept only the in-frame ones, dropping some. The sample includes 130,000 to 150,000 clones, around nine tenths seen only once; the top ten take 9.5% to 15%. Time point specified: baseline pretreatment blood. Stated treatment: 15 Gy SBRT to primary tumor, nephrectomy 4 weeks later. The sample was blood, taken from a patient whose treatment included radiotherapy and nephrectomy. The receptors derive from a woman between 50 and 59 years old with renal cell carcinoma.

CDR3 sequence: CATSRDKGSPGELFF. CDR3 bases: TGTGCCACCAGCAGAGATAAGGGGTCCCCCGGGGAGCTGTTTTTT. The rearrangement uses TRBV15 and TRBJ2-2, with D perhaps TRBD1 (5 bases). The germline V and J ends were trimmed by 0 bases and 6 bases, with 11 bases remaining between them. Germline assignment: CDR1 LNHNV and CDR2 YYDKDF (reference sequence). The CDR3 has 15 residues.

V usage is TRBV5-6 and J usage is TRBJ1-5; D is possibly TRBD1 (5 bases). Per germline, CDR1 SGHDT and CDR2 YYEEEE. V shed 1 base and J shed 8 bases, with 10 bases lying between them. The CDR3 extends over 13 amino acids. CDR3 protein: CASSLQGTKPQHF. The CDR3 DNA reads as TGTGCCAGCAGCTTGCAGGGCACAAAGCCCCAGCATTTT.

V usage is TRBV4-2 and J usage is TRBJ2-5; weak D call: TRBD1 (6 bases). There are 15 residues in the CDR3. Germline V gene sequence: CDR1 LGHNA, CDR2 YNFKEQ. The V gene lost 4 bases and the J gene lost 2 bases, with 14 bases spanning the gap. The CDR3 here is CASSPNDRTQETQYF. Written as DNA, the CDR3 is TGTGCCAGCAGCCCAAACGACAGGACGCAAGAGACCCAGTACTTC.

CDR3: CASSHYRGPNSNQPQHF. The CDR3 nucleotides read TGCGCCAGCAGCCACTACAGGGGACCCAATAGCAATCAGCCCCAGCATTTT. V usage is TRBV4-1 and J usage is TRBJ1-5; 7 bases align to TRBD1. CDR1 and CDR2 from the germline V gene are MGHRA and YSYEKL. CDR3 length equals 17 residues. Germline trimming cut 3 bases from V and 0 bases from J; bases unmatched to any gene: 8.

This CDR3 is CASSLAGQAGTEAFF. The CDR3 nucleotides read TGCGCCAGCAGCTTGGCCGGACAGGCGGGCACTGAAGCTTTCTTT. This chain uses TRBV5-1 with TRBJ1-1; 7 bases map to TRBD1. Unmatched junction bases numbered 6, after V lost 0 bases and J lost 4 bases. From germline, CDR1 is SGHRS and CDR2 YFSETQ. The CDR3 extends over 15 amino acids.

A single count supports this clone. The chain uses TRBV11-2 and TRBJ1-1; the match to TRBD1 covers 9 bases. This CDR3 has 16 residues. Trimming at V came to 1 base and at J to 3 bases, leaving 6 bases not matched to a gene. Germline V lookup: CDR1 SGHAT, CDR2 FQNNGV. The chain's CDR3 is CASSLVTGGPDTEAFF. CDR3 DNA sequence: TGTGCCAGCAGCTTAGTTACAGGGGGCCCCGACACTGAAGCTTTCTTT.

CDR3 sequence: CASLRFSGEDTQYF. The DNA for the CDR3 is TGTGCCAGCTTACGATTCTCGGGTGAAGATACGCAGTATTTT. V usage is TRBV7-8 and J usage is TRBJ2-3; D unresolved. This CDR3 is built from 14 residues. Germline V gives CDR1 SGHVS, CDR2 FQNEAQ. V lost 8 bases, J lost 5 bases, and 17 bases lay in between.

This clone was seen once. The V gene is TRBV6-1, the J gene TRBJ2-1; no clear D gene. CDR1 and CDR2 from the germline V gene are MNHNS and SASEGT. This CDR3 has 14 residues. V lost 1 base to trimming and J lost 1 base, with 5 bases between them. For the CDR3, the DNA is TGTGCCAGCAGTGAAGGGGGATCCTACAATGAGCAGTTCTTC. It translates to CASSEGGSYNEQFF.

This chain connects TRBV7-9 to TRBJ2-4, with a weak D call TRBD1 (7 bases). Germline V gene data show CDR1 as SEHNR and CDR2 as FQNEAQ (reference sequence). Trimming stripped 3 bases from V and 1 base from J, with 22 bases between. CDR3 length: 19 amino acids. Written as DNA, the CDR3 is TGTGCCAGCAGCTTTCTCCCCGCAGGGGGGATTTACGCCAAAAACATTCAGTACTTC. It is translated as CASSFLPAGGIYAKNIQYF.

The chain is built from TRBV7-2 and TRBJ2-5; 8 nucleotides line up with TRBD1. Trimming cost V 5 bases and J 4 bases; bases outside gene matches: 6. Germline values: CDR1 SGHTA, CDR2 FQGNSA. The length of the CDR3 is 14 residues. The DNA of the CDR3 is TGTGCCAGCAGCACTCGGACAGGGTTAGAGACCCAGTACTTC. This gives the protein CASSTRTGLETQYF.

This chain connects TRBV19 to TRBJ2-5; 7 positions match TRBD2. This CDR3 is built from 11 residues. V lost 5 bases and J lost 8; bases outside the gene matches: 2. Looked up from germline, CDR1 is LNHDA and CDR2 is SQIVND (reference sequence). CDR3 residues: CASSGGDTQYF. The CDR3 DNA reads TGTGCCAGTAGTGGGGGGGACACCCAGTACTTC.

The CDR3 region has the DNA TGCGCCAGCAGGGTCGTCGGGGACAGGGTCACCGGGGAGCTGTTTTTT. Its protein is CASRVVGDRVTGELFF. The gene calls are TRBV5-1 and TRBJ2-2, with 9 bases lining up with TRBD1. CDR3 length: 16 amino acids. V gave up 5 bases and J gave up 4 bases; unmatched junction bases: 9. Per the germline V gene, CDR1 is SGHRS and CDR2 is YFSETQ.

The table lists this clone with a count of one. The rearrangement links TRBV7-9 to TRBJ2-7; D not certain. Germline V gene data show CDR1 as SEHNR and CDR2 as FQNEAQ (reference sequence). This CDR3 is 12 amino acids long. V was clipped by 5 bases and J by 0 bases, with 5 bases between them. The CDR3 here is CASSPSSYEQYF. In DNA, the CDR3 is TGTGCCAGCAGCCCCAGCTCCTACGAGCAGTACTTC.

The chain combines TRBV15 with TRBJ2-5; 9 bases agree with TRBD1. The CDR3 runs 15 residues. CDR1 and CDR2 from the germline V gene are LNHNV and YYDKDF (reference sequence). With V trimmed by 2 bases and J by 2 bases, 3 bases remained unmatched. CDR3 sequence reads: CATSRPGTGQETQYF. The CDR3 nucleotides read TGTGCCACCAGCAGACCCGGGACAGGGCAAGAGACCCAGTACTTC.

The gene calls are TRBV11-3 and TRBJ2-1, with 7 bases aligning to TRBD1. V shed 5 bases, J shed 13 bases, and the junction held 11 bases outside the gene matches. Germline values: CDR1 SGHNT, CDR2 YENEEA. The CDR3 extends over 13 amino acids. CDR3 sequence (DNA): TGTGCCAGCAGCCTCCGGGGTCAGGGGGTTCAGTTCTTC. Its protein is CASSLRGQGVQFF.